This T cell receptor beta chain was profiled in a study of T cells in Graves' hyperthyroidism and ophthalmopathy. Study findings and constraints: Ophthalmopathy and stable hyperthyroidism were told apart by a 13 V-J model.

Researchers amplified the TCR beta CDR3 regions from RNA transcripts. Researchers ran a first-round RT-PCR on the TCR CDR3 using the HTBI primer set. TCRdb reprocessed the multiplex PCR reads via MiXCR and lists one record per CDR3 protein. Counted here are about 98,000 distinct CDR3 sequences, approximately 42% occurring once; the ten biggest clones make up roughly 10%. The authors deemed Graves' hyperthyroidism stable absent ophthalmopathy progression within 18 months. Exclusion of patients followed from uncontrolled infection, other autoimmune disease, pregnancy or lactation. On this clonotype: What it binds is unknown.

CDR3 size: 16 residues. V shed 3 bases and J 0 bases; nucleotides not matched to a gene: 9. In germline, CDR1 is DFQATT, CDR2 SNEGSKA (reference sequence). This receptor was identified in a young woman with Graves' hyperthyroidism. The chain couples TRBV20-1 to TRBJ2-7, with 9 bases fitting TRBD1. The sequenced sample consisted of peripheral blood or thyroid tissue (not recorded which). In DNA, the CDR3 is TGCAGTGCTAGTCCCGGGACAGGGACTGTCTCCTACGAGCAGTACTTC. This codes for CSASPGTGTVSYEQYF.